The 12 T cell receptor beta chains below come from one sample, sequenced in a study of cytomegalovirus exposure and HLA in healthy donors. The method was immunoSEQ multiplex PCR; TCRdb's version includes in-frame clones alone and lacks a portion of them. The sample yields more than 200,000 clones, 80% to 95% seen once. Sequences were obtained from PBMCs. The receptors come from a young woman in good health and CMV-seronegative.

The chain recombines TRBV7-9 with TRBJ2-7; D uncertain. V was shortened by 7 bases and J by 4 bases, with 17 bases between the two germline ends. CDR3 length: 14 residues. The germline V gene encodes CDR1 SEHNR and CDR2 FQNEAQ (reference sequence). In DNA, the CDR3 is TGTGCCAGCACTCTTGGGCCAGCGCCGTACGAGCAGTACTTC. This encodes CASTLGPAPYEQYF. The entire variable domain, with the rest obtained from reference TRBV7-9 and TRBJ2-7, is as follows: DTGVSQNPRHKITKRGQNVTFRCDPISEHNRLYWYRQTLGQGPEFLTYFQNEAQLEKSRLLSDRFSAERPKGSFSTLEIQRTEQGDSAMYLCASTLGPAPYEQYFGPGTRLTVT.

This chain connects TRBV5-6 to TRBJ2-7; D call uncertain. Germline values: CDR1 SGHDT, CDR2 YYEEEE. Trimming left V 7 bases short and J 2 bases short, with 7 bases between. The CDR3 sequence is 11 residues long. The CDR3 nucleotides read TGTGCCAGCGGAAGTGCCTACGAGCAGTACTTC. It encodes CASGSAYEQYF.

Only one count was recorded for this clone. This chain links TRBV30 with TRBJ1-1; the D gene is possibly TRBD1 (5 bases). CDR1 is GTSNPN and CDR2 is SVGIG in the germline V gene (reference sequence). The CDR3 contains 15 residues. The ends were cut back, 2 bases at V and 3 bases at J, with 16 bases in the middle. The CDR3 nucleotides are TGTGCCTGGAGTAAGGGGCTCCTACGAGACACTGAAGCTTTCTTT. It yields the protein CAWSKGLLRDTEAFF. Combining the CDR3 with reference TRBV30 and TRBJ1-1 gives the whole variable domain SQTIHQWPATLVQPVGSPLSLECTVEGTSNPNLYWYRQAAGRGLQLLFYSVGIGQISSEVPQNLSASRPQDRQFILSSKKLLLSDSGFYLCAWSKGLLRDTEAFFGQGTRLTVV.

This clone was observed a single time. J is TRBJ2-7 and V is TRBV5-1; D is uncertain. The CDR3 totals 11 residues. Germline CDR1 SGHRS, CDR2 YFSETQ. V lost 2 bases, J lost 5 bases, and 5 bases lay in between. The CDR3 loop is CASSFADEQYF. DNA of the CDR3: TGCGCCAGCAGCTTCGCGGACGAGCAGTACTTC.

The gene calls are TRBV2 and TRBJ2-7; TRBD1 matches 7 bases. From germline, CDR1 is SNHLY and CDR2 FYNNEI. The CDR3 runs 13 residues. The J segment lost 0 bases and the V segment lost 8 bases, leaving 4 bases of the junction unmatched. DNA of the CDR3: TGTGCCAGCGCCAGACAGGGCTCCTACGAGCAGTACTTC. This gives the protein CASARQGSYEQYF.

The rearrangement uses TRBV28 and TRBJ2-7; possibly TRBD1 for D (5 bases). Germline loops: CDR1 MDHEN, CDR2 SYDVKM. The ends were cut back, 5 bases at V and 1 base at J, with 9 bases in the middle. The length of the CDR3 is 13 residues. The CDR3 here is CASSRTTSYEQYF. CDR3 coding DNA: TGTGCCAGCAGTCGGACAACTTCCTACGAGCAGTACTTC.

The gene calls are TRBV11-2 and TRBJ2-7, with TRBD1 as a possible D gene (5 bases). Trimming took off 2 bases at V and 2 bases at J, with 16 bases between the two ends. The CDR3 loop spans 16 amino acids. Germline CDR1 SGHAT, CDR2 FQNNGV. The CDR3 region is CASSLKNRNPPYEQYF. In nucleotides, the CDR3 is TGTGCCAGCAGCTTAAAGAACAGGAACCCTCCCTACGAGCAGTACTTC.

The chain links TRBV5-4 to TRBJ2-4, with 9 bases lining up with TRBD1. The CDR3 covers 16 residues. Germline CDR1 is SGHNT and CDR2 is YYREEE (reference sequence). Trimming at V came to 4 bases and at J to 0 bases, leaving 5 bases not matched to a gene. DNA for the CDR3: TGTGCCAGCAGCGAGGACAGGGGCATAGCCAAAAACATTCAGTACTTC. It codes for CASSEDRGIAKNIQYF. The variable domain in full, completed from reference TRBV5-4 and TRBJ2-4, reads ETGVTQSPTHLIKTRGQQVTLRCSSQSGHNTVSWYQQALGQGPQFIFQYYREEENGRGNFPPRFSGLQFPNYSSELNVNALELDDSALYLCASSEDRGIAKNIQYFGAGTRLSVL.

The chain recombines TRBV7-2 with TRBJ2-7, with TRBD1 as a possible D gene (6 bases). Between the trimmed V and J ends, which lost 6 bases and 3 bases, there was a span of 18 bases. The CDR3 consists of 15 residues. Per germline, CDR1 SGHTA and CDR2 FQGNSA. The CDR3 reads CASRLSSGQNYEQYF. CDR3 sequence (DNA): TGTGCCAGCAGACTCTCGTCCGGACAGAACTACGAGCAGTACTTC.

The chain uses TRBV29-1 and TRBJ2-4; D unresolved. V was clipped by 5 bases and J by 0 bases, with 5 bases between them. Germline V gene lookup returns CDR1 SQVTM and CDR2 ANQGSEA. The CDR3 consists of 12 residues. The CDR3 reads CSVRVAKNIQYF. CDR3 nucleotide sequence: TGCAGCGTTAGGGTAGCCAAAAACATTCAGTACTTC.

The chain couples TRBV4-3 to TRBJ2-5, with D perhaps matching TRBD1 or TRBD2 (7 bases each). V was clipped by 5 bases and J by 5 bases, with 18 bases between them. Germline CDR1 reads LGHNA; CDR2 reads YSLEER. The CDR3 covers 15 residues. The CDR3, as DNA: TGCGCCAGCAGCAACCCAGGGGGGGGTGTGGAGACCCAGTACTTC. Amino acids: CASSNPGGGVETQYF.

This sequence joins TRBV15 and TRBJ1-2, with D uncertain. Per germline, CDR1 LNHNV and CDR2 YYDKDF (reference sequence). The V end lost 0 bases, the J end lost 7 bases, and 15 bases lay between the germline ends. This CDR3 contains 15 residues. CDR3 in amino acids: CATSRDREVTGGYTF. The DNA for the CDR3 is TGTGCCACCAGCAGAGATAGGGAAGTAACGGGTGGCTACACCTTC.